The clone carrying this T cell receptor (beta chain) was picked up one time. The CDR3 is made up of 16 amino acids. The sample originates from a study of technical replicates of blood from a handful of donors. This table comes from immunoSEQ multiplex PCR, and its TCRdb copy is limited to in-frame clones, with some not included. Of around 97,000 clones listed, about 95% are singletons. The sequence came from a human donor in good health. The chain combines TRBV21-1 with TRBJ2-7; TRBD1 reflects the table's D call only, with no check against the DNA. TRBV21-1 is a recognized pseudogene. The sequenced sample was T cells isolated from PBMCs. The CDR3 DNA follows: TGTGCCACCAAAGGGGACAGGTGGCCTCTGAACTACGAGCAGTACTTC. Its translation is CATKGDRWPLNYEQYF.